This T cell receptor beta chain was retrieved from a study of T-cell memory formation after mild COVID-19. The table lists this clonotype with a few counts. Per germline, CDR1 MGHRA and CDR2 YSYEKL. The CDR3 spans 14 residues. V lost 0 bases to trimming and J lost 5 bases, with 10 bases between them. TCRdb independently ran MiXCR on the 5' RACE reads; one entry per CDR3 protein. The data show 450,000 to 650,000 distinct CDR3 sequences, about a fifth seen once. The sequence derives from an adult woman who had mild COVID-19 (a few samples of this study predate the infection). Cell type and time point are not known. The sequencing sample was made of PBMCs or a T cell subset sorted from them (not recorded which). This sequence joins TRBV4-1 and TRBJ1-1; D not certain. CDR3 nucleotides: TGCGCCAGCAGCCAAGATCGGAGTGGGACTGAAGCTTTCTTT. It specifies CASSQDRSGTEAFF.